This section outlines one T cell receptor beta chain sequence together with its context. Its antigen remains unidentified. The PCR used 60 Vbeta and 13 Jbeta primers. In the original analysis: Approximately 10 million shared chains were among some 80 million unique TCR beta chains counted in a later analysis. TCRdb keeps only in-frame clones here, not all; method: immunoSEQ multiplex PCR. V, J and clone size are taken as reported in that table, and D and trimming were inferred from the DNA itself. The repertoire shows 110,000 to 150,000 clones; the top ten hold 2.2%. This sample is drawn from a study of cytomegalovirus exposure and HLA in healthy donors. Study at large: There were around 100 million unique TCR beta sequences, drawn from around 180 million T cells, in an earlier analysis.

Study observations and caveats: Previously analyzed data showed that most TCR beta V segments were productive at a frequency of about 87% or about 30%. TCR beta chains numbering some 160 were designated cytomegalovirus-associated.

The germline gives CDR1 SGHAT, CDR2 FQNNGV. The CDR3 consists of 17 residues. Trimming pared 6 bases from V and 2 bases from J, leaving 19 bases between. V is TRBV11-2 and J is TRBJ1-4, with D maybe TRBD1 (6 bases). The sample taken for sequencing was PBMCs. This TCR was sampled from a woman younger than 35 in good health and CMV-seronegative. Written as DNA, the CDR3 is TGTGCCAGCAGTCCCACCGGACAGACCGCGACTAATGAAAAACTGTTTTTT. Amino acid sequence: CASSPTGQTATNEKLFF.